The 14 T cell receptor beta chains given below trace back to one sample, sequenced in a study of identical twins. TCRdb reanalysed the 5' RACE reads using MiXCR and keeps one entry per CDR3 protein. The sample lists around 690,000 distinct CDR3 sequences, 21% occurring once. The same data also went into a second study, on T cells expressing NK-cell markers.

What was sequenced was PBMCs. The origin of the receptors is a young woman in good health.

The chain employs TRBV7-9 and TRBJ1-4; no firm D call. The CDR3 runs to 12 residues. CDR1 is SEHNR, CDR2 FQNEAQ, per germline (reference sequence). The V gene lost 5 bases and the J gene lost 5 bases, with 6 bases spanning the gap. The CDR3 spells CASSRFNEKLFF. The CDR3 nucleotides read TGTGCCAGCAGCCGCTTCAATGAAAAACTGTTTTTT.

The sample holds a few counts of this clonotype. The gene calls are TRBV15 and TRBJ2-5; 13 bases fit TRBD2. CDR3 length equals 17 residues. V lost 2 bases to trimming and J lost 5 bases; unmatched junction nucleotides: 8. Germline-derived CDR1 and CDR2 are LNHNV and YYDKDF (reference sequence). CDR3 DNA sequence: TGTGCCACCAGCAGACTAACTAGCGGGGGGGCTCAGGAGACCCAGTACTTC. Its translation is CATSRLTSGGAQETQYF.

The chain carries TRBV10-3 and TRBJ2-7; D unresolved. CDR1 and CDR2 from the germline V gene are ENHRY and SYGVKD. There are 12 residues in the CDR3. Trimming cost V 3 bases and J 7 bases, with 10 bases left between them. The DNA of the CDR3 is TGTGCCATCAGTGAAACTCTGGGGGAGCAGTACTTC. The encoded protein is CAISETLGEQYF.

This clonotype was counted a few times. A read error may account for a junction end that differs from germline. The chain joins TRBV7-9 to TRBJ1-2; D remains ambiguous. The germline gives CDR1 SEHNR, CDR2 FQNEAQ (reference sequence). CDR3 length: 13 residues. In DNA, the CDR3 is TGTGCCAGCAGATTAGGTACTAACTATGGCTACACCTTC. It translates to CASRLGTNYGYTF. Drawing the rest from reference TRBV7-9 and TRBJ1-2, the complete variable domain is DTGVSQNPRHKITKRGQNVTFRCDPISEHNRLYWYRQTLGQGPEFLTYFQNEAQLEKSRLLSDRFSAERPKGSFSTLEIQRTEQGDSAMYLCASRLGTNYGYTFGSGTRLTVV.

Here the CDR3 DNA reads TGTGCCAGCAGTCACATACTAGCGGGAGTTGTTACCAATGAGCAGTTCTTC. Protein product: CASSHILAGVVTNEQFF. The chain joins TRBV6-2 or TRBV6-3 to TRBJ2-1; 11 bases align to TRBD2. Per germline, CDR1 MNHEY and CDR2 SVGEGT. Unmatched junction bases numbered 12, after V lost 5 bases and J lost 6 bases. This CDR3 is 17 amino acids long.

This clonotype was detected only a few times. The rearrangement links TRBV27 to TRBJ1-1; possibly TRBD1 for D (6 bases). CDR1 is MNHEY and CDR2 is SMNVEV in the germline V gene (reference sequence). This CDR3 contains 14 residues. Deletions cut 3 bases from V and 5 bases from J, with 13 bases between. For the CDR3, the DNA is TGTGCCAGCAGTTTGACGGGGGGCCGGACTGAAGCTTTCTTT. This gives the protein CASSLTGGRTEAFF.

This clonotype turned up a few times. The chain employs TRBV10-3 and TRBJ2-7, with a tentative D call TRBD2 (5 bases). V was shortened by 0 bases and J by 3 bases, with 6 bases between the two germline ends. The CDR3 loop spans 13 amino acids. From germline, CDR1 is ENHRY and CDR2 SYGVKD. The CDR3 nucleotides are TGTGCCATCAGTGAGTCGGAGGTCTACGAGCAGTACTTC. Its protein product is CAISESEVYEQYF.

The V call is TRBV12-5, the J call TRBJ2-3; D is uncertain. Per germline, CDR1 LGHNT and CDR2 FRNRAP. Between the trimmed V and J ends, which lost 2 bases and 0 bases, there was a span of 6 bases. This CDR3 spans 14 amino acids. DNA of the CDR3: TGTGCTAGTGGTTTGTTAGGTAGCACAGATACGCAGTATTTT. Translating it yields CASGLLGSTDTQYF.

The chain uses TRBV7-2 and TRBJ2-1; the D is unclear. The V and J ends lost 5 bases and 2 bases respectively, with 13 bases between them. The CDR3 consists of 15 residues. Germline V CDR1 and CDR2: SGHTA, FQGNSA. This chain's CDR3 is CASSPGTWAYNEQFF. As DNA, the CDR3 is TGTGCCAGCAGCCCCGGAACCTGGGCCTACAATGAGCAGTTCTTC.

CDR3 coding DNA: TGTGCCAGCAGCTGGGCCGGGAGGGACACAGATACGCAGTATTTT. Protein sequence: CASSWAGRDTDTQYF. The chain combines TRBV5-4 with TRBJ2-3, with 8 bases lining up with TRBD2. Trimming cost V 3 bases and J 2 bases; bases outside gene matches: 5. Germline V lookup: CDR1 SGHNT, CDR2 YYREEE (reference sequence). The CDR3 contains 15 residues.

V usage is TRBV7-7 and J usage is TRBJ2-5; no firm D call. This CDR3 contains 13 residues. CDR1 and CDR2 (germline): SSHAT, FNYEAQ (reference sequence). Between the trimmed V and J ends, which lost 4 bases and 4 bases, there was a span of 10 bases. DNA of the CDR3: TGTGCCAGCAGCTCACGGACCACAGAGACCCAGTACTTC. Translated, it gives CASSSRTTETQYF.

The genes are TRBV3-1 and TRBJ2-7; 10 positions agree with TRBD2. The CDR3 extends over 15 amino acids. The trim removed 6 bases at V and 2 bases at J, leaving 7 bases unmatched. CDR1 is LGHDT and CDR2 is YNNKEL in the germline V gene (reference sequence). The CDR3 loop reads CASSNPSGGTYEQYF. DNA for the CDR3: TGTGCCAGCAGTAACCCTAGCGGGGGAACCTACGAGCAGTACTTC.

This chain connects TRBV7-9 to TRBJ1-4; maybe TRBD1 (6 bases). Germline CDR1 and CDR2: SEHNR and FQNEAQ (reference sequence). Trimming took 5 bases from V and 6 from J, leaving 16 bases between them. The CDR3 is made up of 15 amino acids. For the CDR3, the DNA is TGTGCCAGCAGCGAATTGGACAGCCGAGATGAAAAACTGTTTTTT. It translates to CASSELDSRDEKLFF.

The J gene is TRBJ2-1, the V gene TRBV5-1; 16 nucleotides line up with TRBD2. J was trimmed by 7 bases and V by 4 bases; bases with no gene match: 11. Germline CDR1 reads SGHRS; CDR2 reads YFSETQ. The CDR3 is 18 amino acids. CDR3 sequence (DNA): TGCGCCAGCAGCGCGGGGACTAGCGGGAGGGGTCTTGGAAATGAGCAGTTCTTC. It yields the protein CASSAGTSGRGLGNEQFF.